Listed below are T cell receptor beta chains from one sample, sequenced in a study of early T cells in non-severe SARS-CoV-2 infection. From the 5' RACE reads, TCRdb called clonotypes with MiXCR, one entry per CDR3 protein. This sample has around 50,000 distinct CDR3 sequences; approximately 10% occur once, and the top ten carry approximately 10%. The sequencing input was whole blood. The receptor source for this set is an adult who was a healthcare worker with PCR-confirmed SARS-CoV-2 infection or an uninfected control (not recorded which). Each CDR3 is given with its conserved first and last residue. The D gene is left open where the match is weak. Not all rows give a size; the values are once, few, many and, for expanded clones, a class.

j_call clone_size d_call v_call cdr3_nt cdr3_aa
TRBJ1-2 few - TRBV5-1 TGCGCCAGCAGCTTTCTCACAGATTATGGCTACACCTTC CASSFLTDYGYTF
TRBJ2-1 - - TRBV27 TGTGCCAGCAGTCGAACCTCCGGAACTAGCAGTTTCAATGAGCAGTTCTTC CASSRTSGTSSFNEQFF
TRBJ2-2 - - TRBV29-1 TGCAGCGTTGAAGACCCCGGGGAGCTGTTTTTT CSVEDPGELFF
TRBJ2-2 many TRBD1 TRBV19 TGTGCCAGTGTCAGGGGGCGAGGCACCGGGGAGCTGTTTTTT CASVRGRGTGELFF
TRBJ1-1 few - TRBV3-1 TGTGCCAGCAGCCAAGCCAGCTTCACTGAAGCTTTCTTT CASSQASFTEAFF
TRBJ2-1 few TRBD2 TRBV20-1 TGCAGTGCTCGTAGCGGGGGAGAGCAGTTCTTC CSARSGGEQFF
TRBJ2-5 many - TRBV11-2 TGTGCCAGCTCCTGGGGGGAAGAGACCCAGTACTTC CASSWGEETQYF
TRBJ2-1 many - TRBV28 TGTGCCAGCAGTTTATCGAGGGGGAGGTTCTTC CASSLSRGRFF
TRBJ2-1 few - TRBV4-2 TGTGCCAGCAGCCACGAGGGGGGATTTTACAATGAGCAGTTCTTC CASSHEGGFYNEQFF
TRBJ1-2 many - TRBV3-1 TGTGCCAGCAGCCAAGAACAAGGGACTGGCGGCTACACCTTC CASSQEQGTGGYTF
TRBJ2-7 - - TRBV28 TGTGCCAGCAGGCCGAGTACCTACGAGCAGTACTTC CASRPSTYEQYF
TRBJ2-5 many - TRBV11-2 TGTGCCAGCAGCTCCGGCATCCAAGAGACCCAGTACTTC CASSSGIQETQYF
TRBJ2-1 - TRBD1 TRBV29-1 TGCAGCGCCGCCGGGACAGGGAGTTACAATGAGCAGTTCTTC CSAAGTGSYNEQFF
TRBJ1-1 many - TRBV18 TGTGCCAGCTCACCTTCAGGGGACCTGAACACTGAAGCTTTCTTT CASSPSGDLNTEAFF
TRBJ2-3 few - TRBV5-1 TGCGCCAGCAGCTTTGAGGCGGCCCGTAGCACAGATACGCAGTATTTT CASSFEAARSTDTQYF
TRBJ2-1 - TRBD2 TRBV3-1 TGTGCCAGCAGCCGAGTAGCGGGAGGCCACAATGAGCAGTTCTTC CASSRVAGGHNEQFF
TRBJ2-7 few - TRBV20-1 TGCAGTGCTAGAGGTTTACTTGGAGGGTACGAGCAGTACTTC CSARGLLGGYEQYF
TRBJ2-5 medium-sized TRBD1 TRBV3-1 TGTGCCAGCAGCCAAGGGACAGGGCAAGAGACCCAGTACTTC CASSQGTGQETQYF
TRBJ1-2 few - TRBV6-2/TRBV6-3 TGTGCCAGCAGCGGGGGACGGATTAACTATGGCTACACCTTC CASSGGRINYGYTF
TRBJ1-1 few - TRBV2 TGTGCCAGCACCCCTCGCTCAGAAGCTTTCTTT CASTPRSEAFF
TRBJ1-1 few - TRBV9 TGTGCCAGCAGCGTATCAACAGGGACGAACACTGAAGCTTTCTTT CASSVSTGTNTEAFF
TRBJ2-7 many TRBD2 TRBV28 TGTGCCAGCAGTTTGGTCAGGGAGGGCGAGCAGTACTTC CASSLVREGEQYF
TRBJ2-5 few - TRBV9 TGTGCCAGCAGCGTAGGTGGGGTCCAAGAGACCCAGTACTTC CASSVGGVQETQYF
TRBJ2-1 - - TRBV15 TGTGCCACCAGCAGAGATAGGACCGAGCAGCAGTTCTTC CATSRDRTEQQFF
TRBJ2-2 few - TRBV20-1 TGCAGTGCTAGAGATGGGTATTCGAACACCGGGGAGCTGTTTTTT CSARDGYSNTGELFF
TRBJ2-7 few - TRBV28 TGTGCCAGCAGTTTAATAGGGGGAGACGAGCAGTACTTC CASSLIGGDEQYF
TRBJ2-3 few - TRBV7-9 TGTGCCAGCAGGCGCGAGGGTGCAGATACGCAGTATTTT CASRREGADTQYF
TRBJ2-5 - - TRBV6-1 TGTGCCAGCAGTGAGATCGGGGCCGTAGAGACCCAGTACTTC CASSEIGAVETQYF
TRBJ2-1 many TRBD2 TRBV5-4 TGTGCCAGCAGCGGCGCCGGGACTAGCGGGCCCGTTTCCTACAATGAGCAGTTCTTC CASSGAGTSGPVSYNEQFF
TRBJ2-3 medium-sized - TRBV11-2 TGTGCCAGCACCCCCAGAGGCACAGATACGCAGTATTTT CASTPRGTDTQYF
TRBJ2-1 many TRBD1 TRBV12-5 TGTGCTAGTGGTTCGACAGGGATAGGCTCCTACAATGAGCAGTTCTTC CASGSTGIGSYNEQFF
TRBJ2-3 few TRBD2 TRBV10-3 TGTGCCATCAGTGATGGGACTAGGAAAGCAGATACGCAGTATTTT CAISDGTRKADTQYF
TRBJ1-6 few - TRBV2 TGTGCCAGCTCCGGCAATAATTCACCCCTCCACTTT CASSGNNSPLHF
TRBJ2-7 many - TRBV3-1 TGTGCCAGCAGCCATGAACGAGGTATTGTAAGAGGCTACGAGCAGTACTTC CASSHERGIVRGYEQYF
TRBJ1-5 few - TRBV20-1 TGCAGTGCTAGCAAGGGGCCCTGGGAGGGAGGACAGCCCCAGCATTTT CSASKGPWEGGQPQHF
TRBJ2-7 - TRBD2 TRBV7-2 TGTGCCAGCAGCTTAACGGGAGGACCCTCCTACGAGCAGTACTTC CASSLTGGPSYEQYF